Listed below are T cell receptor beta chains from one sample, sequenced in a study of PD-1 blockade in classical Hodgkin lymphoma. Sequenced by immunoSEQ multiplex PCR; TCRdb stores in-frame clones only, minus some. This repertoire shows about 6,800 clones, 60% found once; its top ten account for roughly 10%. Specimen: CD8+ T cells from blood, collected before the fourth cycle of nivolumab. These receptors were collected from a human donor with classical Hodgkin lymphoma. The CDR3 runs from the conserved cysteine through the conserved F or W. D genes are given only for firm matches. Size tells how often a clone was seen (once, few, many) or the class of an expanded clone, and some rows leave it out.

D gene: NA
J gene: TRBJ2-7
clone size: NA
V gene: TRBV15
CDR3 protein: CATSRGSGRARGEQYF
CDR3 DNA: TGTGCCACCAGCAGAGGGTCAGGCAGGGCAAGAGGCGAGCAGTACTTC

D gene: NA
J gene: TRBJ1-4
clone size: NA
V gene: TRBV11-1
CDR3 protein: CASSPGSELFF
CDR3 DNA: TGTGCCAGCAGCCCTGGGTCGGAACTGTTTTTT

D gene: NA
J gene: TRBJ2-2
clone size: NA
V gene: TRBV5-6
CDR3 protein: CASSLGGHTGELFF
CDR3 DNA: TGTGCCAGCAGCTTGGGGGGCCACACCGGGGAGCTGTTTTTT

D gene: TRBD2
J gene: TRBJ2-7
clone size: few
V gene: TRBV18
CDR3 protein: CASSPFQREAEQYF
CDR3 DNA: TGTGCCAGCTCACCATTCCAGCGGGAAGCCGAGCAGTACTTC

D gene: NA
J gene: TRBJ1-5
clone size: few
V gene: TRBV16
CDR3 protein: CASSQNPQTINSNQPQHF
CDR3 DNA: TGTGCCAGCAGCCAAAACCCCCAAACGATTAATAGCAATCAGCCCCAGCATTTT

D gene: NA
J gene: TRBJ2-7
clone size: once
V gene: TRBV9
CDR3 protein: CASSVGGDTLYEQYF
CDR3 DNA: TGTGCCAGCAGCGTAGGGGGGGACACTTTATACGAGCAGTACTTC

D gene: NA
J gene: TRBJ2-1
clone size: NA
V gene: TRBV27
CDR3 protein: CASSSSLRGTSIYNEQFF
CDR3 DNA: TGTGCCAGCAGTTCGAGTCTCCGGGGGACGTCTATTTACAATGAGCAGTTCTTC

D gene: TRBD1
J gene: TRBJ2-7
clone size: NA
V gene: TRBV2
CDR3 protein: CASSRGQLLGQYF
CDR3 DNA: TGTGCCAGCTCCCGGGGACAGCTATTGGGGCAGTACTTC

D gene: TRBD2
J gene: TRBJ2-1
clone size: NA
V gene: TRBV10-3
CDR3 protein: CAIKSSGERGYNEQFF
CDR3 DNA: TGTGCCATCAAATCAAGCGGAGAGCGGGGATACAATGAGCAGTTCTTC

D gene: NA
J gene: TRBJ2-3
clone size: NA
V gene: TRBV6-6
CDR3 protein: CASSYSTLTPDTQYF
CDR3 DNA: TGTGCCAGCAGTTACTCGACTCTCACCCCAGATACGCAGTATTTT

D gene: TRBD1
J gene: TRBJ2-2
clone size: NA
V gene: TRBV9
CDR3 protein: CASSVTGVNTGELFF
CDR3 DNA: TGTGCCAGCAGCGTGACAGGGGTTAACACCGGGGAGCTGTTTTTT

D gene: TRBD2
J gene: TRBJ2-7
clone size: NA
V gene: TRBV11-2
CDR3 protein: CASSLEVSGYEQYF
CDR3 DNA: TGTGCCAGCAGCTTAGAGGTTAGCGGGTACGAGCAGTACTTC

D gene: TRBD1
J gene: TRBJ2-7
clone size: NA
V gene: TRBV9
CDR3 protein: CASSEGDSSYEQYF
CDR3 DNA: TGTGCCAGCAGCGAGGGGGACAGCTCCTACGAGCAGTACTTC

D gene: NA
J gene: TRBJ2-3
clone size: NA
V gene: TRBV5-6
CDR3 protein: CASSLGRDSTDTQYF
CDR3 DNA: TGTGCCAGCAGCTTGGGGCGGGACAGTACAGATACGCAGTATTTT

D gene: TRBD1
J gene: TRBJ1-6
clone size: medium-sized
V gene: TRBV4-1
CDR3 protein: CASSQGQGDSPLHF
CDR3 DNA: TGCGCCAGCAGCCAAGGCCAGGGGGACTCACCCCTCCACTTT

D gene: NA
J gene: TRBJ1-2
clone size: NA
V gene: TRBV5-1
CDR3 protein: CASSWGSGTVPDYTF
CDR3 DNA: TGCGCCAGCAGCTGGGGATCCGGGACGGTCCCCGACTACACCTTC

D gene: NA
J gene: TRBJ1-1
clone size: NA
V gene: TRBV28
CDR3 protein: CASINRLLMNTEAFF
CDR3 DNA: TGTGCCAGCATCAATAGGCTGCTGATGAACACTGAAGCTTTCTTT

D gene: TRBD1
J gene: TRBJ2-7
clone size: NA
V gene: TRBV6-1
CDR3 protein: CASSEFDRGSYEQYF
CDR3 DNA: TGTGCCAGCAGTGAATTTGACAGGGGGTCCTACGAGCAGTACTTC

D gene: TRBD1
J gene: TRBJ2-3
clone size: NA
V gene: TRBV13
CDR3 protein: CASSLGPDRGRGSTDTQYF
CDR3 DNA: TGTGCCAGCAGCTTAGGGCCTGACAGGGGACGCGGGAGCACAGATACGCAGTATTTT

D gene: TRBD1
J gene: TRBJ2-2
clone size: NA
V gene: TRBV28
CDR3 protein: CASSLRVRGPGTGELFF
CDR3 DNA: TGTGCCAGCAGTTTAAGGGTCAGGGGGCCGGGGACCGGGGAGCTGTTTTTT

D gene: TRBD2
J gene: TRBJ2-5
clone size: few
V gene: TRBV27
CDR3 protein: CASSFRLAGQETQYF
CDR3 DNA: TGTGCCAGCAGTTTCCGACTAGCGGGACAGGAGACCCAGTACTTC

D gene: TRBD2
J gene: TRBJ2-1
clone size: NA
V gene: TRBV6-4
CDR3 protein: CASSDSWEGYNEQFF
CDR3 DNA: TGTGCCAGCAGTGACTCGTGGGAGGGATACAATGAGCAGTTCTTC

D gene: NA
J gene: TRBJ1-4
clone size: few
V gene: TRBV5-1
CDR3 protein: CASSLGGSSEKLFF
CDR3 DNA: TGCGCCAGCAGCTTGGGGGGGTCGAGTGAAAAACTGTTTTTT

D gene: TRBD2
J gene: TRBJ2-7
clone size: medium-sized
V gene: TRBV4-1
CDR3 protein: CASSPRPSGTPYEQYF
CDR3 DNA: TGCGCCAGCAGCCCGAGGCCTAGCGGGACCCCCTACGAGCAGTACTTC

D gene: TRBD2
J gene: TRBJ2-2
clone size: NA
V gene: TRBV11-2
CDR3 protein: CASSLDEGTSGYTGELFF
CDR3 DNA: TGTGCCAGCAGCTTAGACGAGGGGACTAGCGGATACACCGGGGAGCTGTTTTTT

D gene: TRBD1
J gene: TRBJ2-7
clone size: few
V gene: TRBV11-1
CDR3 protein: CASSPGTGISYEQYF
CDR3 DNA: TGTGCCAGCAGCCCCGGGACAGGGATCTCCTACGAGCAGTACTTC

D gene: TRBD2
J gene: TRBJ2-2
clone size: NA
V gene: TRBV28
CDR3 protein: CASSFSGRYTGELFF
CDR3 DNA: TGTGCCAGCAGTTTTAGCGGGAGGTATACCGGGGAGCTGTTTTTT

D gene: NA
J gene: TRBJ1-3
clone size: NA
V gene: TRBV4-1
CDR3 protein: CASSQAVSGNTIYF
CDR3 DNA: TGCGCCAGCAGCCAAGCAGTCTCTGGAAACACCATATATTTT

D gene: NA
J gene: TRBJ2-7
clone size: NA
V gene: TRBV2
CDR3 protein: CASSALGAAPGEQYF
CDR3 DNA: TGTGCCAGCAGTGCCCTGGGGGCGGCTCCGGGCGAGCAGTACTTC

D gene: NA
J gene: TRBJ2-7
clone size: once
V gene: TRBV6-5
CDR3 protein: CASSLGPGHYEQYF
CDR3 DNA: TGTGCCAGCTCCCTAGGGCCAGGACACTACGAGCAGTACTTC

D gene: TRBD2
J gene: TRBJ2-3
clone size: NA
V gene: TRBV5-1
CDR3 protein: CASSLDVAGASTDTQYF
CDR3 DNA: TGCGCCAGCAGCTTGGATGTAGCGGGGGCTAGCACAGATACGCAGTATTTT

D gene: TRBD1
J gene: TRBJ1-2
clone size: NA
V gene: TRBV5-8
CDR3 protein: CASSDGQGEDFSYGYTF
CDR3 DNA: TGTGCCAGCAGCGATGGACAGGGGGAAGATTTCAGCTATGGCTACACCTTC

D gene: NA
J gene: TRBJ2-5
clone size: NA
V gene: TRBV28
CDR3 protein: CASATGRSRQETQYF
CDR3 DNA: TGTGCCAGCGCCACAGGGAGGTCCCGTCAAGAGACCCAGTACTTC

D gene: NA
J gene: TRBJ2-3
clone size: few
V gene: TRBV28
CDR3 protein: CASRVRSSHSTDTQYF
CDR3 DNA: TGTGCCAGCAGGGTTAGGAGTAGCCATAGCACAGATACGCAGTATTTT

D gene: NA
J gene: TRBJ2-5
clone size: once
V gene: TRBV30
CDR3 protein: CAWSRGAPGETQYF
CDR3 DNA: TGTGCCTGGAGTAGGGGGGCCCCGGGTGAGACCCAGTACTTC

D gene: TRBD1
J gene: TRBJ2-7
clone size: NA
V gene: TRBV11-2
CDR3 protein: CASSWGQVGGYEQYF
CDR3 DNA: TGTGCCAGCAGCTGGGGACAGGTTGGGGGCTACGAGCAGTACTTC

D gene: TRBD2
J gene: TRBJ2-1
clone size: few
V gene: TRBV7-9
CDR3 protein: CASSDWISGVPEEQFF
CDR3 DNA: TGTGCCAGCAGCGATTGGATCAGCGGGGTCCCCGAAGAGCAGTTCTTC

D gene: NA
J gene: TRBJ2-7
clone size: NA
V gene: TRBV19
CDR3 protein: CASSFRDISYEQYF
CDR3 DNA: TGTGCCAGTAGTTTTCGAGACATTTCCTACGAGCAGTACTTC

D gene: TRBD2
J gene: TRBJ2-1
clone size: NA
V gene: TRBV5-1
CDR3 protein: CASSLDATSGRPSSYNEQFF
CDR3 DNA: TGCGCCAGCAGCTTGGATGCGACTAGCGGGAGGCCAAGCTCCTACAATGAGCAGTTCTTC

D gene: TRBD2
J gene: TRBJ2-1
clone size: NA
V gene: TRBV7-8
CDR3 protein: CASSLGGSGRPLYNEQFF
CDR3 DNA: TGTGCCAGCAGCTTGGGGGGGAGCGGGAGGCCCCTCTACAATGAGCAGTTCTTC

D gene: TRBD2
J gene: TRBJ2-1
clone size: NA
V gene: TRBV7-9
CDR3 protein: CASSATATSGSNNEQFF
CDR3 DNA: TGTGCCAGCAGCGCAACCGCAACTAGCGGGAGTAATAATGAGCAGTTCTTC

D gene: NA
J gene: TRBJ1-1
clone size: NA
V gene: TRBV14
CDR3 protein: CASSHHPDTRVNTEAFF
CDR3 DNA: TGTGCCAGCAGCCATCACCCCGACACCCGAGTGAACACTGAAGCTTTCTTT

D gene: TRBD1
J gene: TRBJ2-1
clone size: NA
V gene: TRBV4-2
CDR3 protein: CASSKDREFGDEQFF
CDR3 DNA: TGTGCCAGCAGCAAGGACAGGGAATTTGGCGATGAGCAGTTCTTC

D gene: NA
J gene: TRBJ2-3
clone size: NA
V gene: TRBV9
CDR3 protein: CASSVELGEADTQYF
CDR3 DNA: TGTGCCAGCAGCGTAGAGTTAGGGGAAGCAGATACGCAGTATTTT

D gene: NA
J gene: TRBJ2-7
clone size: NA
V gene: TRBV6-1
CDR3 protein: CASSEGEYSYEQYF
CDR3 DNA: TGTGCCAGCAGTGAAGGAGAATACTCCTACGAGCAGTACTTC

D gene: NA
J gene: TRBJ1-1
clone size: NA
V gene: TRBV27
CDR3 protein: CASSWGAFTEAFF
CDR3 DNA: TGTGCCAGCAGTTGGGGGGCTTTCACTGAAGCTTTCTTT

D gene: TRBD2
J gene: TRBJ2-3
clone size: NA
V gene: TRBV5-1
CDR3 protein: CASSLRSSGSIDTQYF
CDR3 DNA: TGCGCCAGCAGCTTGAGGTCTAGCGGGAGTATAGATACGCAGTATTTT